The rows below give T cell receptor beta chains drawn from one sample of a study of control samples from healthy donors and cancer patients. Profiled with immunoSEQ multiplex PCR; TCRdb holds only in-frame clones, not every one. The repertoire consists of under 450,000 clones, with approximately 92% occurring once and the leading ten covering around 6.4%. The sequencing input was PBMCs. The receptor source for this set is a man in his forties with head and neck cancer. Each CDR3 is given with its conserved first and last residue. The D gene is left open where the match is weak. Rows may omit the clone size; those that give it use once, few, many or a size class.

TRBD1 TRBJ1-5 TRBV2 NA CASSVGTGSNQPQHF TGTGCCAGCAGTGTGGGGACAGGGTCGAATCAGCCCCAGCATTTT
NA TRBJ1-3 TRBV18 NA CASSPLLPSGGNTIYF TGTGCCAGCTCACCCTTGTTGCCGTCTGGGGGAAACACCATATATTTT
TRBD2 TRBJ2-1 TRBV9 NA CASSPGLATYNEQFF TGTGCCAGCAGCCCGGGACTAGCGACTTACAATGAGCAGTTCTTC
NA TRBJ2-5 TRBV19 NA CASSIEGFETQYF TGTGCCAGTAGTATAGAGGGGTTTGAGACCCAGTACTTC
NA TRBJ1-4 TRBV7-9 NA CASSLGVTATNEKLFF TGTGCCAGCAGCTTAGGTGTTACTGCAACTAATGAAAAACTGTTTTTT
TRBD1 TRBJ2-7 TRBV18 NA CASSPAGDRFYEQYF TGTGCCAGCTCACCAGCCGGGGACAGGTTCTACGAGCAGTACTTC
TRBD1 TRBJ2-3 TRBV19 few CASSIRADRGNTQYF TGTGCCAGTAGTATCCGAGCGGACAGGGGAAATACGCAGTATTTT
TRBD2 TRBJ2-3 TRBV5-8 NA CASSPWAGGHDTQYF TGTGCCAGCAGCCCCTGGGCGGGGGGCCACGATACGCAGTATTTT
NA TRBJ2-1 TRBV6-5 NA CASTDGDFYNEQFF TGTGCCAGCACCGACGGGGACTTTTACAATGAGCAGTTCTTC
NA TRBJ2-3 TRBV5-1 NA CASSLMTSPTDTQYF TGCGCCAGCAGCTTGATGACCTCCCCCACAGATACGCAGTATTTT
TRBD2 TRBJ2-2 TRBV9 NA CASSVATGLAGGSNTGELFF TGTGCCAGCAGCGTAGCCACGGGGCTAGCGGGGGGATCGAACACCGGGGAGCTGTTTTTT
TRBD1 TRBJ1-1 TRBV12-3/TRBV12-4 few CASSTGGNTEAFF TGTGCCAGCAGTACAGGGGGGAACACTGAAGCTTTCTTT
TRBD1 TRBJ1-1 TRBV28 NA CASRVTGANTEAFF TGTGCCAGCAGGGTCACAGGGGCGAACACTGAAGCTTTCTTT
NA TRBJ2-7 TRBV7-3 NA CASSLMAGQTYEQYF TGTGCCAGCAGCTTAATGGCGGGCCAGACCTACGAGCAGTACTTC
NA TRBJ1-1 TRBV5-1 NA CASSRGDPEGAFF TGCGCCAGCAGCAGGGGGGACCCCGAGGGAGCTTTCTTT
NA TRBJ2-6 TRBV7-9 NA CASSLALGGSGANVLTF TGTGCCAGCAGCTTAGCGCTGGGGGGCTCTGGGGCCAACGTCCTGACTTTC
TRBD2 TRBJ2-1 TRBV9 NA CASTERSGGYNEQFF TGTGCCAGCACCGAACGAAGCGGGGGATACAATGAGCAGTTCTTC
NA TRBJ2-7 TRBV3-1/TRBV3-2 NA CASSQETVSSYEQYF TGTGCCAGCAGCCAGGAGACAGTAAGCTCCTACGAGCAGTACTTC
TRBD2 TRBJ2-1 TRBV5-1 NA CASHLAGRMNEQFF TGCGCCAGCCATCTAGCGGGGCGTATGAATGAGCAGTTCTTC
TRBD2 TRBJ2-1 TRBV5-4 NA CASSLGAGAGGSYNEQFF TGTGCCAGCAGCCTGGGCGCGGGAGCGGGGGGCAGCTACAATGAGCAGTTCTTC
TRBD2 TRBJ2-5 TRBV6-5 NA CASSYSMPGGETQYF TGTGCCAGCAGTTACTCGATGCCGGGGGGGGAGACCCAGTACTTC
TRBD2 TRBJ2-1 TRBV7-6 NA CASSLGISGTSATYNEQFF TGTGCCAGCAGCTTAGGCATATCCGGGACTAGCGCCACCTACAATGAGCAGTTCTTC
TRBD1 TRBJ1-1 TRBV5-4 NA CASSLPGQARTEAFF TGTGCCAGCAGCTTGCCCGGACAGGCGCGCACTGAAGCTTTCTTT
NA TRBJ2-7 TRBV15 NA CATSNRDGAYEQYF TGTGCCACCAGTAACCGGGACGGAGCCTACGAGCAGTACTTC
NA TRBJ2-7 TRBV9 NA CASSVDGVGGYEQYF TGTGCCAGCAGCGTAGACGGGGTGGGAGGTTACGAGCAGTACTTC
TRBD1 TRBJ1-6 TRBV11-2 NA CATSGQLSYNSPLHF TGTGCCACCTCGGGACAGCTCTCCTATAATTCACCCCTCCACTTT
NA TRBJ2-3 TRBV5-6 NA CASSLSTDTQYF TGTGCCAGCAGCTTAAGCACAGATACGCAGTATTTT
TRBD1 TRBJ1-1 TRBV19 once CASSIPGGSPEAFF TGTGCCAGTAGTATCCCAGGGGGGAGTCCTGAAGCTTTCTTT
TRBD2 TRBJ2-1 TRBV9 NA CASSVWSGRGNEQFF TGTGCCAGCAGCGTATGGAGCGGGAGGGGGAATGAGCAGTTCTTC
NA TRBJ2-1 TRBV27 NA CASSLSVRGQSYNEQFF TGTGCCAGCAGTTTATCGGTCAGGGGTCAATCCTACAATGAGCAGTTCTTC
NA TRBJ2-1 TRBV10-3 NA CAMGLWGNYNEQFF TGTGCCATGGGCCTCTGGGGGAACTACAATGAGCAGTTCTTC
TRBD1 TRBJ1-2 TRBV19 NA CASSGTEPLEHGYTF TGTGCCAGCTCCGGGACAGAACCCTTAGAGCATGGCTACACCTTC
TRBD1 TRBJ2-5 TRBV19 once CASSIGQGAGETQYF TGTGCCAGTAGTATTGGACAGGGGGCAGGAGAGACCCAGTACTTC
NA TRBJ2-3 TRBV5-1 NA CASSSSGFSTDTQYF TGCGCCAGCAGCTCTTCCGGGTTTAGCACAGATACGCAGTATTTT
TRBD1 TRBJ2-7 TRBV19 NA CASSIEEGQGNYEQYF TGTGCCAGTAGTATAGAAGAGGGACAGGGGAACTACGAGCAGTACTTC